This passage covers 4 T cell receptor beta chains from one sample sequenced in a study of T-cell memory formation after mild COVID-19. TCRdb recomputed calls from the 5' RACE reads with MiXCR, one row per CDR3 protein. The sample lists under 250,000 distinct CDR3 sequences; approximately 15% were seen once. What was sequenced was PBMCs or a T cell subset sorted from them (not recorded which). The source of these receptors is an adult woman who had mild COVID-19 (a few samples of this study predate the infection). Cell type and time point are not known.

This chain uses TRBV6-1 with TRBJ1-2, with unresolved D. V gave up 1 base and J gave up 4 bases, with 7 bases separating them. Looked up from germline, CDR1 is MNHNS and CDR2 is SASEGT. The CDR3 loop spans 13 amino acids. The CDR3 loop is CASSEGRIYGYTF. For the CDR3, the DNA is TGTGCCAGCAGTGAAGGCAGGATCTATGGCTACACCTTC.

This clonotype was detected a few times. The DNA for the CDR3 is TGTGCCAGCTCACCGACAGGGGTACTGAACACTGAAGCTTTCTTT. It translates to CASSPTGVLNTEAFF. The chain joins TRBV18 to TRBJ1-1; TRBD1 aligns across 8 bases. Germline CDR1 reads KGHSH; CDR2 reads LQKENI. The CDR3 has 15 amino acids. V lost 3 bases to trimming and J lost 0 bases; unmatched junction nucleotides: 3.

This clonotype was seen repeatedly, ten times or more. The CDR3 spells CASSSWTEETQYF. CDR3 in DNA: TGTGCCAGCAGCTCCTGGACGGAAGAGACCCAGTACTTC. The J gene is TRBJ2-5, the V gene TRBV7-2; no reliable D call. V lost 4 bases and J 3 bases, leaving 9 bases between the germline ends. The CDR3 contains 13 residues. CDR1 is SGHTA and CDR2 is FQGNSA in the germline V gene.

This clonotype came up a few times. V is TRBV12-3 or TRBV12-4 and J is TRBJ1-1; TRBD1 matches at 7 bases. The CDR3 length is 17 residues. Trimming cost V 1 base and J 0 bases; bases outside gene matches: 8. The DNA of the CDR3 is TGTGCCAGCAGTTTAGGTTTGGGTAGGGGGCTGAACACTGAAGCTTTCTTT. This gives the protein CASSLGLGRGLNTEAFF.